Each of the 22 T cell receptor beta chains below was sequenced from the same sample in a study of regulatory T cells in long-lasting Graves disease (dated by TCRdb to the early 2020s). The sample's time point, from its label and the paper: newly diagnosed GD, antithyroid drugs for less than 3 months. RNA was extracted from PBMCs in TRIzol for both TCR sequencing and RNA sequencing. Libraries were prepared through multiplex PCR. TCRdb shows the sequencer as Illumina HiSeq 4000. CDR3 regions were amplified by Arm-PCR with iRepertoire HTBI primers to construct TCR beta libraries. Using fastp at Q25 and MiXCR, TCRdb reprocessed the public reads and kept productive beta chains. Under each unique CDR3 protein, matching rows form one entry showing the most common genes and DNA. Here the sample has about 500,000 distinct CDR3 sequences; about 16% occur a single time. Together, the top ten hold 9% to 15% of the sample.

The same specimen was also included in a second study, on T cells in Graves' hyperthyroidism and ophthalmopathy.

The starting material was peripheral blood mononuclear cells (PBMCs), obtained at new diagnosis, from a patient treated with antithyroid drugs. These receptors all stem from a man between 40 and 49 years old with Graves disease. Donor details come from another sample of the same person, matched by shared clones.

The sample holds a few counts of this clonotype. In DNA, the CDR3 is TGTGCCAGCAGTTTAAACAGGGGGTTCGCGGATGAGCAGTTCTTC. This encodes CASSLNRGFADEQFF. The chain employs TRBV28 and TRBJ2-1, with TRBD1 matching 8 bases. J lost 8 bases, V lost 2 bases, and 8 bases had no gene match. Germline V lookup: CDR1 MDHEN, CDR2 SYDVKM. The CDR3 totals 15 residues.

This clonotype was seen ten or more times. The V and J genes are TRBV2 and TRBJ2-1; 10 bases fit TRBD2. The length of the CDR3 is 14 residues. V gave up 9 bases and J gave up 4 bases; unmatched junction bases: 6. Germline CDR1 reads SNHLY; CDR2 reads FYNNEI. The CDR3 loop is CASFSGRSYNEQFF. The CDR3 region has the DNA TGTGCCAGTTTTAGCGGGAGGTCATACAATGAGCAGTTCTTC.

This clonotype was counted a few times. The genes are TRBV30 and TRBJ1-5; a weak D match, TRBD1 (5 bases). Trimming stripped 0 bases from V and 7 bases from J, with 13 bases between. CDR3 length: 14 amino acids. CDR1 is GTSNPN, CDR2 SVGIG, per germline (reference sequence). The CDR3 sequence is CAWSVRRAGQPQHF. CDR3 sequence (DNA): TGTGCCTGGAGTGTACGCAGGGCCGGGCAGCCCCAGCATTTT.

Regarding this clonotype: Being one base from a much bigger clone, this may be a read error. The chain recombines TRBV30 with TRBJ2-5, with a possible D match to TRBD1 (6 bases). This CDR3 has 12 amino acids. V shed 7 bases and J shed 8 bases, with 17 bases lying between them. CDR1 and CDR2 (germline): GTSNPN, SVGIG (reference sequence). CDR3 DNA: TGTGCCTCCACCGGGACAAGGGGTACCCAGTACTTC. This encodes CASTGTRGTQYF.

This clonotype was seen a handful of times. The chain has TRBV10-3 and TRBJ1-1; tentative D call: TRBD1 (5 bases). V shed 2 bases and J shed 3 bases, with 16 bases lying between them. In germline, CDR1 is ENHRY, CDR2 SYGVKD. The CDR3 runs 16 residues. This CDR3 reads CAISEHHGGGYTEAFF. The CDR3, as DNA: TGTGCCATCAGTGAGCATCATGGGGGGGGTTACACTGAAGCTTTCTTT.

This clonotype has a count of ten or more. A read error may produce the germline difference seen at one junction end. The chain links TRBV11-2 to TRBJ2-7; D gene ambiguous. The CDR3 is 16 residues long. Germline V gives CDR1 SGHAT, CDR2 FQNNGV. DNA of the CDR3: TGTGCCAGCAGCTTAGTTTTAGGTCCAAGCTCCTATGAGCAGTACTTC. It yields the protein CASSLVLGPSSYEQYF.

There are a few counts of this clonotype. CDR3 protein: CASSPLGQGVRQEPQHF. DNA of the CDR3: TGTGCCAGTAGTCCCCTCGGGCAGGGGGTGCGCCAGGAGCCCCAGCATTTT. This chain joins TRBV19 and TRBJ1-5, with 7 bases aligning to TRBD1. Germline trimming cut 5 bases from V and 8 bases from J; bases unmatched to any gene: 18. The germline V gene encodes CDR1 LNHDA and CDR2 SQIVND (reference sequence). The CDR3 has 17 amino acids.

This clonotype was detected only a few times. This rearrangement joins TRBV5-1 to TRBJ1-3, with TRBD1 as a possible D gene (5 bases). This CDR3 is 15 amino acids long. V was clipped by 1 base and J by 0 bases, with 8 bases between them. Per the germline V gene, CDR1 is SGHRS and CDR2 is YFSETQ. CDR3 DNA: TGCGCCAGCAGCTTGTACGGGACCTCTGGAAACACCATATATTTT. Translated: CASSLYGTSGNTIYF.

The V and J genes are TRBV20-1 and TRBJ2-1; 16 positions match TRBD2. The V gene's germline CDR1 is DFQATT and CDR2 SNEGSKA (reference sequence). This CDR3 has 14 residues. V lost 4 bases, J lost 10 bases, and 4 bases stayed unmatched. The DNA of the CDR3 is TGCAGTGCTACCGGGACTAGCGGGAGGGGAGAGCAGTTCTTC. Translation: CSATGTSGRGEQFF.

This clonotype was picked up a small number of times. The chain employs TRBV5-1 and TRBJ2-7; D may be TRBD2 (5 bases). In germline, CDR1 is SGHRS, CDR2 YFSETQ. V shed 0 bases and J shed 5 bases, with 15 bases lying between them. CDR3 length: 15 residues. The CDR3 here is CASSLVGGFVDEQYF. CDR3 coding DNA: TGCGCCAGCAGCTTGGTAGGCGGGTTCGTAGACGAGCAGTACTTC.

This clonotype was seen ten or more times. The chain couples TRBV5-1 to TRBJ1-2; the D is unclear. The CDR3 totals 12 residues. The germline V gene encodes CDR1 SGHRS and CDR2 YFSETQ. V was trimmed by 4 bases and J by 8 bases, leaving 12 bases between them. CDR3: CASSLVPGGYTF. DNA of the CDR3: TGCGCCAGCAGCCTGGTTCCGGGAGGCTACACCTTC.

The J gene is TRBJ2-7, the V gene TRBV20-1; possibly TRBD2 for D (5 bases). The CDR3 has 12 amino acids. CDR1 and CDR2 (germline): DFQATT, SNEGSKA (reference sequence). The CDR3 here is CRGGPEPYEQYF. In DNA, the CDR3 is TGCAGAGGCGGGCCAGAACCTTACGAGCAGTACTTC.

This clonotype has at least ten counts. The V call is TRBV13, the J call TRBJ2-5; TRBD2 is a possible D gene (5 bases). Trimming took off 2 bases at V and 3 bases at J, with 7 bases between the two ends. CDR1 is PRHDT and CDR2 is FYEKMQ in the germline V gene (reference sequence). The CDR3 contains 13 residues. CDR3 amino acids: CASSLYGKETQYF. The CDR3 DNA reads TGTGCCAGCAGCTTATACGGGAAAGAGACCCAGTACTTC.

This clonotype has ten or more counts. J is TRBJ1-1 and V is TRBV10-3; TRBD1 is a possible D gene (6 bases). CDR1 and CDR2 (germline): ENHRY, SYGVKD. V dropped 3 bases and J dropped 0 bases, with 11 bases sitting between them. This CDR3 spans 15 amino acids. The CDR3 reads CAISDPGEMNTEAFF. CDR3 nucleotides: TGTGCCATCAGTGATCCAGGGGAGATGAACACTGAAGCTTTCTTT.

Remarks on this clonotype: A read error may explain this, as a much larger clone is one base away. This sequence joins TRBV28 and TRBJ2-1; D uncertain. Germline V gene sequence: CDR1 MDHEN, CDR2 SYDVKM. The CDR3 extends over 14 amino acids. The CDR3 nucleotides read TGTGCCAGCAGTTTGGATCCGAATCAGGAGACCCAGTGCTTC. Encoded protein: CASSLDPNQETQCF.

The chain couples TRBV10-3 to TRBJ2-7; D ambiguous. The V and J ends lost 1 base and 1 base respectively, with 5 bases between them. The CDR3 has 13 amino acids. CDR1 and CDR2 (germline): ENHRY, SYGVKD. The CDR3 loop reads CAISEWSSYEQYF. CDR3 bases: TGTGCCATCAGTGAGTGGTCGTCCTACGAGCAGTACTTC.

This clonotype was seen repeatedly, ten times or more. This sequence joins TRBV2 and TRBJ2-7, with 12 bases lining up with TRBD2. Looked up from germline, CDR1 is SNHLY and CDR2 is FYNNEI. This CDR3 comprises 17 residues. The V segment lost 9 bases and the J segment 3 bases; nucleotides outside the gene matches: 15. The CDR3 sequence: CASVHRLAGDGDYEQYF. The CDR3, as DNA: TGTGCCAGTGTCCACCGACTAGCGGGAGATGGGGACTACGAGCAGTACTTC.

This clonotype was seen repeatedly, ten times or more. The chain employs TRBV12-3 or TRBV12-4 and TRBJ2-1; 12 bases are shared with TRBD2. V was clipped by 4 bases and J by 0 bases; unmatched bases: 7. The CDR3 contains 18 residues. CDR3 in DNA: TGTGCCAGCAGTTCTCTAGCGGGAGGGCCAAGCTCCTACAATGAGCAGTTCTTC. Translated: CASSSLAGGPSSYNEQFF.

Ten or more counts support this clonotype. The chain links TRBV9 to TRBJ2-1; TRBD2 matches 9 bases. J lost 10 bases, V lost 4 bases, and 12 bases had no gene match. CDR3 length equals 15 residues. Germline V gene data show CDR1 as SGDLS and CDR2 as YYNGEE. CDR3 sequence reads: CASSPEPSGVTEQFF. The DNA of the CDR3 is TGTGCCAGCAGCCCCGAGCCTAGCGGGGTCACCGAGCAGTTCTTC. The entire variable domain, with the rest obtained from reference TRBV9 and TRBJ2-1, is as follows: DSGVTQTPKHLITATGQRVTLRCSPRSGDLSVYWYQQSLDQGLQFLIQYYNGEERAKGNILERFSAQQFPDLHSELNLSSLELGDSALYFCASSPEPSGVTEQFFGPGTRLTVL.

In its sample, this clonotype was seen many times. This chain uses TRBV20-1 with TRBJ2-7, with TRBD2 matching over 7 bases. Trimming took 6 bases from V and 3 from J; bases not matched to a gene: 8. CDR1 and CDR2 from the germline V gene are DFQATT and SNEGSKA (reference sequence). The CDR3 covers 13 residues. Written as DNA, the CDR3 is TGCAGTGCGACAAGCGGGGTGATCTACGAGCAGTACTTC. This encodes CSATSGVIYEQYF.

The sample holds a few counts of this clonotype. The chain is built from TRBV6-1 and TRBJ2-1; D not certain. The germline gives CDR1 MNHNS, CDR2 SASEGT. V dropped 8 bases and J dropped 0 bases, with 8 bases sitting between them. CDR3 size: 13 residues. This chain's CDR3 is CASSPHSYNEQFF. The CDR3 bases are TGTGCCAGCTCTCCTCACTCCTACAATGAGCAGTTCTTC.

The rearrangement joins TRBV19 to TRBJ1-1; 11 bases align to TRBD1. The V and J ends lost 6 bases and 5 bases, in that order; junction bases with no gene match: 11. This CDR3 has 16 amino acids. CDR1 is LNHDA, CDR2 SQIVND, per germline (reference sequence). CDR3 sequence (DNA): TGTGCCAGTAGGATCACGGCCGGGACAGGGGGGACTGAAGCTTTCTTT. Its protein is CASRITAGTGGTEAFF.